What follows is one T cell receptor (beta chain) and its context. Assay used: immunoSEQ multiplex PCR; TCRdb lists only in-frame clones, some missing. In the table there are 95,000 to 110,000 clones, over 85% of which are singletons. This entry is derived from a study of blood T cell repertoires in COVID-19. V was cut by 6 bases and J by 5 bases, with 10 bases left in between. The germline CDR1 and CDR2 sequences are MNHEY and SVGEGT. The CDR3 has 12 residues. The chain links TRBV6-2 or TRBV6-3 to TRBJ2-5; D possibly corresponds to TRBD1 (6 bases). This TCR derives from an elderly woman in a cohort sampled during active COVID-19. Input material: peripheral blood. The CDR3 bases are TGTGCCAGCAGCCCAGGGGCCGAGACCCAGTACTTC. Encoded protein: CASSPGAETQYF.